The 28 T cell receptor beta chains listed next were all sequenced from one sample in a study of shared clonotypes between healthy human individuals. Assay used: immunoSEQ multiplex PCR; TCRdb lists only in-frame clones, some missing. The sample lists around 440,000 clones, roughly 80% occurring once. Sequencing input: PBMCs. These receptors were taken from a woman aged 40 to 55 in good health. Some clones in this sample may be carry-over from other donors' samples.

This clone was found once. This CDR3 is CASTLGVSNQPQHF. For the CDR3, the DNA is TGTGCCAGCACCCTAGGGGTTAGCAATCAGCCCCAGCATTTT. The genes are TRBV6-6 and TRBJ1-5; possible D gene TRBD1, 5 bases. Germline lookup yields CDR1 MNHNY and CDR2 SVGAGI (reference sequence). The CDR3 runs 14 residues. V was clipped by 7 bases and J by 0 bases, with 10 bases between them.

The V call is TRBV7-9, the J call TRBJ2-1, with 14 bases aligning to TRBD2. With V trimmed by 8 bases and J by 2 bases, 11 bases remained unmatched. CDR1 and CDR2 (germline): SEHNR, FQNEAQ (reference sequence). The CDR3 contains 18 residues. CDR3 region: CASQTSGRAEHPYNEQFF. Here the CDR3 DNA reads TGTGCCAGCCAGACTAGCGGGAGGGCCGAGCATCCCTACAATGAGCAGTTCTTC.

The J gene is TRBJ2-5, the V gene TRBV27, with 10 bases lining up with TRBD2. The germline V gene has CDR1 MNHEY and CDR2 SMNVEV (reference sequence). Trimming took 5 bases from V and 4 from J; bases not matched to a gene: 13. This CDR3 is built from 17 residues. In nucleotides, the CDR3 is TGTGCCAGCAGTCAAGGAGGAGCGGGAGGGCCTGGAGAGACCCAGTACTTC. It yields the protein CASSQGGAGGPGETQYF.

There are a few counts of this clone. The chain employs TRBV30 and TRBJ2-7, with 9 positions matching TRBD1. CDR3 length: 15 amino acids. Trimming removed 1 base from V and 3 bases from J; junction bases left unmatched: 7. Germline loops: CDR1 GTSNPN, CDR2 SVGIG (reference sequence). The CDR3 DNA reads TGTGCCTGGAGTGATGGACAGGGGTTAGGCTACGAGCAGTACTTC. It is translated as CAWSDGQGLGYEQYF.

The V and J genes are TRBV4-2 and TRBJ2-7, with TRBD2 identical over 7 bases. Germline V gene sequence: CDR1 LGHNA, CDR2 YNFKEQ. V dropped 1 base and J dropped 2; count of bases not matched to a gene: 8. The CDR3 has 16 residues. The CDR3 bases are TGTGCCAGCAGCCAAGTGGGCGGGAGCGGCACCTACGAGCAGTACTTC. It encodes CASSQVGGSGTYEQYF.

The chain combines TRBV4-1 with TRBJ2-3; 14 bases are a match to TRBD2. J gave up 8 bases and V 5 bases, and 18 bases lay outside the gene matches. There are 19 residues in the CDR3. Germline V lookup: CDR1 MGHRA, CDR2 YSYEKL. In nucleotides, the CDR3 is TGCGCCAGCAGCTACCAGCGACTAGCGGGAGGGCCCCAGGAGGGTACGCAGTATTTT. Translating it yields CASSYQRLAGGPQEGTQYF.

The J gene is TRBJ2-3, the V gene TRBV6-1, with D perhaps matching TRBD2 (6 bases). CDR1 and CDR2 (germline): MNHNS, SASEGT. The V and J ends lost 4 bases and 7 bases respectively, with 15 bases between them. This CDR3 is 14 amino acids long. This CDR3 reads CASSVGRLKNTQYF. The CDR3 DNA reads TGTGCCAGCAGTGTCGGGAGACTAAAAAATACGCAGTATTTT.

The chain carries TRBV4-2 and TRBJ1-4, with 11 bases identical to TRBD1. Germline CDR1 LGHNA, CDR2 YNFKEQ. V shed 1 base and J 8 bases; nucleotides not matched to a gene: 12. The CDR3 length is 18 residues. This chain's CDR3 is CASSQAGAGTGGWEKLFF. CDR3 DNA: TGTGCCAGCAGCCAAGCGGGTGCGGGGACAGGGGGTTGGGAAAAACTGTTTTTT.

This clone was observed a single time. The chain recombines TRBV2 with TRBJ2-7; D not certain. The CDR3 consists of 13 residues. V lost 7 bases to trimming and J lost 0 bases, with 10 bases between them. CDR1 is SNHLY, CDR2 FYNNEI, per germline. CDR3 nucleotides: TGTGCCAGCAAACAGTCCCTCTCCTACGAGCAGTACTTC. Its protein is CASKQSLSYEQYF.

Comments on this clone: One junction end does not reproduce the germline sequence, and a read error may be involved. The chain employs TRBV5-8 and TRBJ2-1; D might be TRBD2 (5 bases). The CDR3 loop spans 15 amino acids. CDR1 SGHTS and CDR2 YDEGEE come from the germline V gene. The CDR3 DNA reads TGTGCCAGCAGCTTGGCGGCTAATTCCTACAATGAGCGGCTCTTC. Translation gives CASSLAANSYNERLF.

Note on this clone: A much larger clone differs from this one at a single base, so this may be a read error. V is TRBV14 and J is TRBJ2-7, with a possible D match to TRBD2 (7 bases). The CDR3 loop spans 16 amino acids. Germline V CDR1 and CDR2: SGHDN, FVKESK. Here the CDR3 DNA reads TGTGCCGGCAGCCAGACCGGGGGGCGGCTGGACTACGAGCAGTACTTC. It encodes CAGSQTGGRLDYEQYF.

About this clone itself: A read error likely explains this, since a far larger clone differs by one base. This is likely a read error, given that the CDR3 carries no conserved phenylalanine or tryptophan at its end. This sequence joins TRBV7-2 and TRBJ2-2; D remains unclear. V lost 4 bases and J lost 6, with 9 bases in between. The CDR3 is made up of 13 amino acids. Germline values: CDR1 SGHTA, CDR2 FQGNSA. CDR3 region: CASSSYSAGELFL. The CDR3 DNA sequence: TGTGCCAGCAGCTCTTATTCCGCCGGGGAGCTGTTTCTT.

The chain uses TRBV30 and TRBJ2-5; D possibly matches TRBD1 or TRBD2 (5 bases each). The germline CDR1 and CDR2 sequences are GTSNPN and SVGIG (reference sequence). V lost 0 bases and J 4 bases, leaving 9 bases between the germline ends. This CDR3 has 13 amino acids. CDR3: CAWSVRGVETQYF. CDR3 coding DNA: TGTGCCTGGAGTGTGAGAGGGGTAGAGACCCAGTACTTC.

The V gene is TRBV10-2, the J gene TRBJ2-1; TRBD1 matches at 7 bases. The CDR3 spans 14 residues. Germline CDR1 reads WSHSY; CDR2 reads SAAADI. V was pared by 6 bases and J by 4 bases, with 6 bases of the junction left unmatched. CDR3 nucleotides: TGCGCCAGCAGGTGGGACAGCCGTTACAATGAGCAGTTCTTC. Translation: CASRWDSRYNEQFF.

Concerning this clone: The likely explanation is a read error, given a far larger clone one base away. For the CDR3, the DNA is TGTGCCAGCAGCCCCGGACAGGGGGCTTTAAATCAGCCCCAGTATTTT. It codes for CASSPGQGALNQPQYF. This sequence joins TRBV9 and TRBJ1-5; 11 positions agree with TRBD1. The J call may be mistaken, given a closer DNA end match to TRBJ2-3. Looked up from germline, CDR1 is SGDLS and CDR2 is YYNGEE. There are 16 residues in the CDR3.

This chain links TRBV28 with TRBJ2-7; 9 bases agree with TRBD2. Trimming removed 2 bases from V and 4 bases from J; junction bases left unmatched: 15. This CDR3 contains 18 residues. Germline V gene data show CDR1 as MDHEN and CDR2 as SYDVKM. In DNA form, the CDR3 reads TGTGCCAGCAGTTTAAGGGGTAGGGCTAGCGGGATAAGGTACGAGCAGTACTTC. It translates to CASSLRGRASGIRYEQYF.

J is TRBJ2-6 and V is TRBV7-2; no firm D call. Trimming took off 2 bases at V and 3 bases at J, with 8 bases between the two ends. Germline V gives CDR1 SGHTA, CDR2 FQGNSA. This CDR3 has 15 amino acids. The DNA of the CDR3 is TGTGCCAGCAGCTTATACATGAGTGGGGCCAACGTCCTGACTTTC. Amino acid sequence: CASSLYMSGANVLTF.

This chain links TRBV6-5 with TRBJ2-5; possibly TRBD2 for D (7 bases). This CDR3 is 16 amino acids long. Per germline, CDR1 MNHEY and CDR2 SVGAGI. Trimming took off 3 bases at V and 1 base at J, with 15 bases between the two ends. The CDR3 bases are TGTGCCAGCAGTTATGGGACTGGGGGGGCCCAAGAGACCCAGTACTTC. Translation: CASSYGTGGAQETQYF.

The CDR3 loop is CASSYGVGQPYEQYF. In nucleotides, the CDR3 is TGTGCCAGCAGTTACGGCGTGGGTCAGCCCTACGAGCAGTACTTC. This chain uses TRBV6-5 with TRBJ2-7, with D hard to call. CDR1 is MNHEY, CDR2 SVGAGI, per germline. Trimming cost V 2 bases and J 2 bases, with 13 bases left between them. This CDR3 spans 15 amino acids.

V and J are TRBV6-5 and TRBJ2-3, with TRBD2 identical over 9 bases. After removal of 6 bases from V and 3 bases from J, the junction contained 7 bases not matched to a gene. The CDR3 contains 15 residues. Germline V gene sequence: CDR1 MNHEY, CDR2 SVGAGI. CDR3 bases: TGTGCCAGCAGATTCACTAGCGGGTCGACAGATACGCAGTATTTT. Protein sequence: CASRFTSGSTDTQYF.

This chain links TRBV28 with TRBJ1-2; TRBD1 aligns across 9 bases. The CDR3 sequence is 16 residues long. Unmatched junction bases numbered 9, after V lost 6 bases and J lost 1 base. CDR1 and CDR2 (germline): MDHEN, SYDVKM. The CDR3 DNA follows: TGTGCCAGCAGCACTCTGGGGACAGGGATTAACTATGGCTACACCTTC. Its translation is CASSTLGTGINYGYTF.

This clone has ten or more counts. This chain joins TRBV13 and TRBJ1-2, with 8 bases identical to TRBD1. Germline CDR1 PRHDT, CDR2 FYEKMQ (reference sequence). Trimming took 3 bases from V and 13 from J; bases not matched to a gene: 7. CDR3 size: 12 residues. Here the CDR3 DNA reads TGTGCCAGCAGCTTGGGGACAGGATCTCCCACCTTC. Protein product: CASSLGTGSPTF.

J is TRBJ1-2 and V is TRBV30; no clear D gene. The CDR3 extends over 12 amino acids. Trimming removed 1 base from V and 5 bases from J, with 8 bases in between. Germline CDR1 GTSNPN, CDR2 SVGIG (reference sequence). CDR3 sequence (DNA): TGTGCCTGGAGTGCCGGGCCGTATGGCTACACCTTC. As protein: CAWSAGPYGYTF.

The chain joins TRBV7-9 to TRBJ2-3, with D possibly being TRBD1 (6 bases). This CDR3 is built from 16 residues. Germline CDR1 SEHNR, CDR2 FQNEAQ (reference sequence). The germline V and J ends were trimmed by 2 bases and 0 bases, with 12 bases remaining between them. CDR3 amino acids: CASSLWTAPSTDTQYF. Here the CDR3 DNA reads TGTGCCAGCAGCTTATGGACAGCCCCTAGCACAGATACGCAGTATTTT. The full variable domain, with the rest looked up from reference TRBV7-9 and TRBJ2-3, is DTGVSQNPRHKITKRGQNVTFRCDPISEHNRLYWYRQTLGQGPEFLTYFQNEAQLEKSRLLSDRFSAERPKGSFSTLEIQRTEQGDSAMYLCASSLWTAPSTDTQYFGPGTRLTVL.

The rearrangement links TRBV19 to TRBJ1-4; D is possibly TRBD1 (5 bases). The CDR3 spans 15 residues. The V gene lost 7 bases and the J gene lost 8 bases, with 20 bases spanning the gap. Germline CDR1 LNHDA, CDR2 SQIVND (reference sequence). DNA of the CDR3: TGTGCCAGTAACCCGCAGGGTCATATAGGAGAAAAACTGTTTTTT. Its protein product is CASNPQGHIGEKLFF.

This clone was detected only a few times. The rearrangement uses TRBV1 and TRBJ2-5; the listed D gene, TRBD2, was not tested against the DNA. TRBV1 is given as a pseudogene. CDR3 length: 17 residues. The CDR3 loop reads CTSSQPGLEGYQETQYF. In nucleotides, the CDR3 is TGCACCAGCAGCCAGCCGGGACTAGAGGGGTACCAAGAGACCCAGTACTTC.

This rearrangement joins TRBV5-1 to TRBJ2-7; D perhaps matches TRBD2 (5 bases). The germline V gene encodes CDR1 SGHRS and CDR2 YFSETQ. Trimming stripped 4 bases from V and 2 bases from J, with 13 bases between. The CDR3 has 14 residues. For the CDR3, the DNA is TGCGCCAGCAGCCCTGGAGGCGACCCCTACGAGCAGTACTTC. The encoded protein is CASSPGGDPYEQYF.

In its sample, this clone was seen many times. The V call is TRBV7-9, the J call TRBJ2-1, with 12 bases that match TRBD2. V gave up 5 bases and J gave up 8 bases; unmatched junction bases: 10. The CDR3 runs 16 residues. From germline, CDR1 is SEHNR and CDR2 FQNEAQ (reference sequence). The CDR3 DNA follows: TGTGCCAGCAGCCTCAAGACTAGCGGGAGCATCGATGAGCAGTTCTTC. Its translation is CASSLKTSGSIDEQFF.